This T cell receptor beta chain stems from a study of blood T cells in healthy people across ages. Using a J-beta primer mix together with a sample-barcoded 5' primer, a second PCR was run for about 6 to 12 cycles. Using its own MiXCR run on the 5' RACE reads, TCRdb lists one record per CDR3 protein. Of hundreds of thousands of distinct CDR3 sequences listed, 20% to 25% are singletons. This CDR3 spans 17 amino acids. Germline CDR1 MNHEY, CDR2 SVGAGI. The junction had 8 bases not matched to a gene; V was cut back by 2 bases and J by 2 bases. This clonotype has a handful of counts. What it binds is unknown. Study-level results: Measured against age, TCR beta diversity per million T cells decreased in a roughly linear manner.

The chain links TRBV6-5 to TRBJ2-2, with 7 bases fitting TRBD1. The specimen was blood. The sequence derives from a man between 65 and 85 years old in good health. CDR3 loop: CASSYIRRGGNTGELFF. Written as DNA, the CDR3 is TGTGCCAGCAGTTACATAAGACGAGGGGGCAACACCGGGGAGCTGTTTTTT.